This TCR beta chain comes out of a study of blood T cell repertoires in COVID-19. CDR3 size: 14 residues. V was cut by 4 bases and J by 3 bases, with 9 bases left in between. Germline lookup yields CDR1 LGHDT and CDR2 YNNKEL (reference sequence). This clone has only a few counts. Profiled with immunoSEQ multiplex PCR; TCRdb holds only in-frame clones, not every one. The sample has 76,000 or so clones; around nine tenths are singletons. The chain links TRBV3-1 (or the pseudogene TRBV3-2) to TRBJ1-4; D is undetermined. The clonotype comes from a young man with acute or convalescent COVID-19. Sequenced material: peripheral blood. The CDR3 is CASSLQIANEKLFF. As DNA, the CDR3 is TGTGCCAGCAGCCTACAGATTGCTAATGAAAAACTGTTTTTT.